This T cell receptor (beta chain) was captured in a study of T cells after posttransplantation cyclophosphamide. Study-wide findings and caveats: Blood and skin or GI T cell repertoires showed limited TRB overlap. Donor-recipient repertoire similarity was low at 1-2 months, rising over year one. After PTCy, TRB diversity resembled that of CNI/methotrexate controls.

Germline lookup yields CDR1 SGHDT and CDR2 YYEEEE. The CDR3 runs 14 residues. Deletions cut 0 bases from V and 4 bases from J, with 10 bases between. Turning to this clone: What it binds is unknown.

Profiled with immunoSEQ multiplex PCR; TCRdb holds only in-frame clones, not every one. The sample shows tens of thousands of clones, 86% of them seen only once. Treatment was busulfan-fludarabine conditioning, a marrow graft, and cyclophosphamide on days +3 and +4. The source of this sequence is a female patient between 25 and 45 years old who received an allogeneic stem cell transplant from an unrelated donor, was CMV-positive, and had no GVHD. Certain T cells may be donor cells from the graft. The V and J genes are TRBV5-6 and TRBJ1-2; D possibly corresponds to TRBD1 (6 bases). The sample was PBMCs, taken after allogeneic stem cell transplant with posttransplant cyclophosphamide. CDR3 amino acids: CASSLGQVGYGYTF. The CDR3 DNA sequence: TGTGCCAGCAGCTTGGGACAGGTGGGCTATGGCTACACCTTC.